The rows below give T cell receptor beta chains drawn from one sample of a study of blood T cell repertoires in COVID-19. Data came from immunoSEQ multiplex PCR; TCRdb stores just in-frame clones and leaves some out. The sample holds approximately 220,000 clones, 65% to 85% seen once. Sequenced material: peripheral blood. The receptors stem from a man aged 40-49 years with acute or convalescent COVID-19. Each CDR3 is given with its conserved first and last residue. Each record gives: D gene, J gene, V gene, clone size, CDR3 DNA, CDR3 protein. D genes are given only for firm matches. The size entry is marked missing in some rows and otherwise reads once, few, many or a size class.

TRBD2 TRBJ2-1 TRBV5-4 NA TGTGCCAGCAGCTTTCGTTCTAGCGGGGGCCAGCTCCAGTTCTTC CASSFRSSGGQLQFF
NA TRBJ1-4 TRBV7-9 NA TGTGCCAGCAGCCTAACAGGGTATGAAGGAGAAAAACTGTTTTTT CASSLTGYEGEKLFF
TRBD1 TRBJ2-3 TRBV19 NA TGTGCCAGTAGTATAGTTGGGACAGGGAGGGCAGATACGCAGTATTTT CASSIVGTGRADTQYF
TRBD1 TRBJ1-2 TRBV18 NA TGTGCCAGCTCACGCGAGAGGGACAGGGTGCCTGGCTACACCTTC CASSRERDRVPGYTF
TRBD1 TRBJ1-2 TRBV29-1 few TGCAGCGTTGACCCAGGGGGTGGCTACACCTTC CSVDPGGGYTF
NA TRBJ2-5 TRBV27 once TGTGCCAGCAGTTTACCCAGATTGCTGGGGCATGAGGTAACCCAGTACTTC CASSLPRLLGHEVTQYF
NA TRBJ2-3 TRBV4-1 NA TGCGCCAGCAGCCAGACGATGACAGGGGCGGGAGCCGGCACAGATACGCAGTATTTT CASSQTMTGAGAGTDTQYF
NA TRBJ1-1 TRBV9 NA TGTGCCAGCAGCGTAGGGCCGGACAGCCGGCTTGGAGCTTTCTTT CASSVGPDSRLGAFF
TRBD2 TRBJ2-7 TRBV4-1 NA TGCGCCAGCAGCCAAGAATGGGGGACTAGCGGATACCAGCACTACGAGCAGTACTTC CASSQEWGTSGYQHYEQYF
TRBD1 TRBJ1-2 TRBV19 NA TGTGCCAGTAGTATAAAGGGGACAGTAGATGGCTACACCTTC CASSIKGTVDGYTF
NA TRBJ1-2 TRBV19 NA TGTGCCAGTAGTCTCCAGGACCGGGACTACACCTTC CASSLQDRDYTF
NA TRBJ1-1 TRBV6-5 NA TGTGCCAGCAGCCTCGGGTGGAGCACTGAAGCTTTCTTT CASSLGWSTEAFF
NA TRBJ1-2 TRBV6-1 NA TGTGCCAGCAGTGAAGGGAAGGGAGGATATGGCTACACCTTC CASSEGKGGYGYTF
NA TRBJ1-2 TRBV4-1 NA TGCGCCAGCAGCCAATACGCGCCGGACAGCTTTTTTAACTATGGCTACACCTTC CASSQYAPDSFFNYGYTF
TRBD1 TRBJ1-2 TRBV7-9 NA TGTGCCAGCAGCCAAGACAGGGGGCGCGGCTATGGCTACACCTTC CASSQDRGRGYGYTF
NA TRBJ2-2 TRBV18 NA TGTGCCAGCTCACCACAGGGAGACACCGGGGAGCTGTTTTTT CASSPQGDTGELFF
TRBD2 TRBJ2-2 TRBV27 NA TGTGCCAGCAGTTTAGTGGGACTAGCGGGAGGGCACACCGGGGAGCTGTTTTTT CASSLVGLAGGHTGELFF
TRBD2 TRBJ2-6 TRBV19 NA TGTGCCAGTAGGGGGGGGGACCCCAGAACCGGGGCCAACGTCCTGACTTTC CASRGGDPRTGANVLTF
TRBD1 TRBJ1-5 TRBV19 NA TGTGCCAGTAGCACGACAGGGGGTTCAGGTCAGCCCCAGCATTTT CASSTTGGSGQPQHF
TRBD1 TRBJ1-2 TRBV4-1 NA TGCGCCAGCAGCTTACAAACAGGGGGCGAACTAACTAACTATGGCTACACCTTC CASSLQTGGELTNYGYTF
NA TRBJ1-1 TRBV6-5 NA TGTGCCAGCAGTTACTCCGGCGGCTACACTGAAGCTTTCTTT CASSYSGGYTEAFF
NA TRBJ2-7 TRBV11-2 NA TGTGCCAGCAGCCCGTGGACAGCCAGCGCCTACGAGCAGTACTTC CASSPWTASAYEQYF
NA TRBJ1-1 TRBV10-3 NA TGTGCCATCAGTGAGCGACAGATGAACACTGAAGCTTTCTTT CAISERQMNTEAFF
TRBD1 TRBJ2-7 TRBV10-3 NA TGTGCCATCAGTGAGGGACAGGGACGGTACTTC CAISEGQGRYF
TRBD2 TRBJ2-7 TRBV11-3 NA TGTGCCAGCAGCTTAGGAGGCCCTAGCGGGGCCGCCTACGAGCAGTACTTC CASSLGGPSGAAYEQYF
NA TRBJ1-6 TRBV6-5 NA TGTGCCAGCAGTAATCCGACGGGATCACCCCTCCACTTT CASSNPTGSPLHF
NA TRBJ1-2 TRBV10-3 NA TGTGCCTCCCGGATGGCAGGGGTGATAGATGGCTACACCTTC CASRMAGVIDGYTF
TRBD1 TRBJ1-3 TRBV2 NA TGTGCCAGCAGCCGGGACAGGGAAACTGGAAACACCATATATTTT CASSRDRETGNTIYF